These T cell receptor beta chains were read from a single sample in a study of OX40 agonist ivuxolimab in advanced cancers. Measured with immunoSEQ multiplex PCR; TCRdb has only the in-frame clones, and not every one. The table has roughly 65,000 clones, roughly 90% seen once; the top ten hold about 10%. This specimen consisted of CD4+ or CD8+ T cells sorted from blood, obtained in a trial of the OX40 agonist ivuxolimab. The receptors originated from an adult with an advanced solid tumor such as melanoma, head and neck, liver or kidney cancer. Each CDR3 is given with its conserved first and last residue. The D gene is left open where the match is weak. Some rows have no size entry. The others give once, few or many, or a class for an expanded clone.

size | J | D | V | DNA | CDR3
once | TRBJ1-2 | . | TRBV7-8 | TGTGCCAGCAGCTTCACTGGGACGGCTAACTATGGCTACACCTTC | CASSFTGTANYGYTF
. | TRBJ2-1 | . | TRBV6-5 | TGTGCCAGCAGTTACGAGGGGACTCCCTACAATGAGCAGTTCTTC | CASSYEGTPYNEQFF
. | TRBJ2-3 | TRBD2 | TRBV27 | TGTGCCAGCAGTCTAGCGGGAGGGCCGCGAGATACGCAGTATTTT | CASSLAGGPRDTQYF
. | TRBJ2-1 | . | TRBV28 | TGTGCCAGCAGTTTAGGGGGTTACAATGAGCAGTTCTTC | CASSLGGYNEQFF
. | TRBJ2-2 | TRBD1 | TRBV7-6 | TGTGCCAGCAGCCAGGGGACAGGGGACACCGGGGAGCTGTTTTTT | CASSQGTGDTGELFF
. | TRBJ2-5 | TRBD2 | TRBV7-2 | TGTGCCAGCAGCTTAGTGGTAGCGGGGAAGACCCAGTACTTC | CASSLVVAGKTQYF
. | TRBJ2-1 | . | TRBV29-1 | TGCAGCGTACACAGGGACATCTACAATGAGCAGTTCTTC | CSVHRDIYNEQFF
. | TRBJ1-1 | . | TRBV11-2 | TGTGCCAGCAGCCTGAGGGGGAACACTGAAGCTTTCTTT | CASSLRGNTEAFF
. | TRBJ2-5 | TRBD2 | TRBV7-2 | TGTGCCAGCACTGCGGGAGGGGCGGAGACCCAGTACTTC | CASTAGGAETQYF
. | TRBJ1-2 | . | TRBV27 | TGTGCCAGCAGTTCCACGGGGGGATATGGCTACACCTTC | CASSSTGGYGYTF
. | TRBJ2-7 | TRBD2 | TRBV19 | TGTGCCAGTAGTATAGGAGGTAGCGGGATATACGAGCAGTACTTC | CASSIGGSGIYEQYF
. | TRBJ2-2 | . | TRBV7-9 | TGTGCCAGCAGCTCAGGGGCGGGAGAGAACACCGGGGAGCTGTTTTTT | CASSSGAGENTGELFF